This TCR beta chain comes out of a study of cytomegalovirus exposure and HLA in healthy donors listed by TCRdb under 2017. Notes on the research overall: An earlier analysis of some 600 of the donors reported 276 Gb of sequence data and 95 million to 140 million unique TCR beta sequences obtained from around 170 million T cells. An early release that covered some 640 HLA-typed donors contained about 300 gigabases of sequencing data and 85 million to 100 million unique TCR sequences. Of the roughly 390 genotyped donors, 75% to 85% were placed in the genetic ancestry cluster associated with self-reported Caucasian donors. The aim of the study was to test whether cataloging public T cell receptors could identify signatures of past pathogen exposure. The study used immunosequencing to profile the T cell repertoires of some 600 subjects and linked those repertoires to cytomegalovirus serostatus. Besides the first cohort of hundreds of subjects, a separate validation cohort made up of 120 different subjects was used. To predict cytomegalovirus infection status, the study combined high-throughput TCR immunosequencing, statistical association of individual TCRs with disease status, and machine learning. A later analysis re-examined previously published TCR beta repertoires from hundreds of donors and added high-resolution HLA genotyping to investigate patterns of TCR occurrence. The later analysis used no new phenotypic data to find candidate immune exposures, relying instead on TCR beta sequences and their occurrence across donors. An earlier analysis of approximately 500 of the donors applied high-throughput TCR beta sequencing to assess whether each TCR beta V gene segment acted as functional or pseudogenic. Alongside the repertoire data, information on donor age, sex, ethnicity and CMV serostatus was compiled. Genome-wide SNP genotypes for about three fifths of the roughly 670 donors were used in a later genetic analysis, which treated that subset as a discovery cohort. Every repertoire in the discovery cohort had been generated on one and the same sequencing platform. HLA typing covered class I and class II loci at four-digit resolution. The number of donors typed differed by locus, with roughly 629-640 for A, B, C, DRB1 and DQB1, approximately 500 for DQA1, 600 to 610 for DPA1, and around 460 for DPB1. A handful of DR-DQ haplotypes were handled as single units for association and clustering because linkage in the cohort was strong. Among approximately 370 genotyped donors of the cohort, an average of about 220,000 unique TCR beta nucleotide sequences was sequenced per donor, of which about 18% were non-productive. Overall study results and their limits: In a later analysis, most CMV-associated TCR beta chains were found to appear HLA-restricted, with HLA associations seemingly driven largely by CMV exposure. The classifier was reported to diagnose cytomegalovirus status with high specificity and sensitivity in both the original and validation cohorts. V-gene and J-gene trimming of TCR beta chains was associated with a missense DCLRE1C variant in a later genetic analysis, and the association was replicated in an independent cohort. Linkage disequilibrium might explain the correlated functional status among segregating V segments, but an unknown experimental factor could not be ruled out. Assigning TCR associations to individual alleles was difficult when HLA alleles, especially DR and DQ, strongly co-occurred. Three of the identified cytomegalovirus-associated TCR beta chains were confirmed in vitro to be specific for cytomegalovirus antigens. This cohort had only TCR beta chains sequenced, and the lack of alpha or paired-chain data limited which features could be detected. The earlier analysis of nearly 600 of the donors excluded roughly 17 rarely observed V segments, including chromosome 9 orphons, because counts were too low. An earlier analysis of roughly 570 of the donors showed that most TCR beta V segments appeared in productive rearrangements either about 90% or about 30% of the time, which broadly matched IMGT annotations. According to a later genetic analysis, donors in an Asian-associated ancestry cluster had fewer N-insertions in productive TCRs than the approximately 630-donor mean. A total of some 180 TCR beta chains were listed by the study as associated with cytomegalovirus. Roughly uniform sequencing depth across donors was assumed in presence/absence analyses, although this assumption may not hold. Across donors, most TCR sequences were observed very rarely, whereas some public TCRs were present in many individuals. For the cohort, immune exposure information was limited to CMV serostatus. In a later analysis, HLA-associated TCR beta chains were found to be more clonally expanded and to have lower generation probabilities than equally common non-associated chains. Some IMGT-functional V segments, including TRBV6-2 and TRBV6-3, could not be told apart with the 87-base-pair reads, so those segments were excluded. According to a later analysis, TCR association rates differed among HLA loci, with DRB1 alleles showing the most associated TCRs and HLA-C alleles showing the fewest. The sequencing pipeline was judged likely to have produced a cluster of highly shared sequence variants as a technical artifact. A further reported finding was that TCR beta sequences accurately predicted the HLA-A and HLA-B alleles for most subjects in the first cohort. A later analysis reported that several top co-occurrence clusters appeared linked to parvovirus B19, influenza, CMV and Epstein-Barr virus. According to the authors, the approach could potentially be generalized to other disease states and immunological phenotypes. Because HLA typing was unavailable for some donors at each locus, only the typed subset was used in association tests. A later analysis associated 16,951 TCR beta sequences with specific HLA alleles at a false discovery rate of 0.05.

The CDR3 starts with the cysteine, ends with the phenylalanine, and has 16 residues. Only the CDR3 DNA stays, 48 bases, in frame from base 1. V and J are truncated by 4 bases and 11 bases respectively, leaving an intervening sequence of 24 bases. For CDR1 and CDR2, the germline V gene lists MDHEN and SYDVKM. In total, roughly 710 healthy bone marrow donors made up the cohort. Cohort members were all nominally healthy when sampled, although unrecorded immune exposures were likely present. The donor tested CMV seropositive and was one of the 289 seropositive cohort members. Every donor gave a peripheral blood sample, and the peripheral blood mononuclear cells from that sample were used for TCR beta sequencing. The Qiagen DNeasy Blood Extraction Kit was used to extract genomic DNA from the blood cell samples. As for this clone: The antigen it recognizes is unknown. No much larger clone is present one base from it, and per-base qualities are unavailable.

The library relied on the immunoSEQ multiplex PCR assay. For the multiplex PCR, a mixture combining 60 forward primers for TCR Vbeta segments and 13 reverse primers for TCR Jbeta segments was used. The CDR3 region of rearranged TCR beta genes was amplified from genomic DNA with a multiplex PCR assay. The Illumina HiSeq System was used to sequence the amplified TCR beta libraries as 87-base-pair reads. For the original study's pipeline: In a later analysis, 70 million to 95 million unique TCR beta chains were counted across the 690 or so repertoires, and roughly 9.9 million of these chains were shared by at least two donors. Raw reads were error-corrected and collapsed into unique sequences by a nearest-neighbor algorithm in which closely related sequences were merged to remove PCR and sequencing errors. To assign V, D and J gene segments, CDR3 sequences were aligned to IMGT reference sequences. Each retained sequence needed at least a six-nucleotide match to both a V gene segment and a J gene segment. A rearrangement counted as productive if the CDR3 had no stop codons and remained in frame with V and J, and every other rearrangement counted as non-productive. CDR3 was defined according to IMGT convention as the region running from the second conserved V-encoded cysteine to the conserved J-encoded phenylalanine. The earlier analysis of about 590 of the donors excluded sequences that lacked an unambiguous match to a single V gene segment. An earlier analysis of over 450 of the donors classified V segments as functional when productive rearrangements were above 56.7% and as segregating when the standard deviation between donors was above 5%. A statistical classification framework was built to diagnose cytomegalovirus status from the catalog of TCR beta chain sequences. In a later analysis, V and J genes were assigned by comparing TCR nucleotide sequences against IMGT/GENE-DB human TR gene sequences. The TCRdist pipeline was used in a later analysis to assign CDR3 sequences and most-parsimonious VDJ recombination scenarios. In a later analysis, each TCR beta chain was defined by its CDR3 amino acid sequence together with its V-gene family, and reads lacking a unique V-gene family were excluded. In a later analysis, 450 to 600 highly shared, low-generation-probability nucleotide sequences were removed to address suspected cross-contamination and a sequencing artifact. For each public chain, a later analysis derived a clonal expansion index from normalized ranks of inferred template counts within each repertoire. A later analysis computed generation probabilities with a VDJ recombination model fitted to out-of-frame rearrangements, and checked the results against IGoR. In a later analysis, hypergeometric tests were used to score TCR-TCR, TCR-HLA and TCR-CMV co-occurrence, with a repertoire-size bias correction applied to TCR pairs. A later analysis estimated false discovery rates by permuting HLA or CMV assignments 20 times. In a later analysis, co-occurring TCRs were grouped using DBSCAN, with TCRdist sequence similarity added in when clustering inside HLA-allele-positive subsets. Co-occurrence clustering excluded repertoires with fewer than 30,000 or more than 120,000 public chains, plus five with anomalous nucleotide sharing. Here the immuneACCESS table is served through TCRdb, limited to in-frame sequences with V and J called. Missing clones are a known gap in these copies; in checked studies unresolved V genes cover under half, and the rest lacks a known reason. V and J calls and clone size are those listed in that table; D and trimming were worked out from the DNA. For this sample there are approximately 160,000 clones; roughly three quarters appear just once. The ten top clones hold about 4.7% of the sample.

Here the chain combines TRBV28 and TRBJ2-4; TRBD2 is a weak D gene call, 6 bases matching. Source material: PBMCs. The clonotype was recovered from a man between 18 and 35 years old in good health and CMV-seropositive. The CDR3 protein: CASSSSGRDSPQVQYF. The bases read TGTGCCAGCAGTTCCTCGGGCCGGGACTCCCCTCAGGTTCAGTACTTC.